The clone carrying this TCR beta chain was seen repeatedly, ten times or more. The time point: before trial treatment. This entry belongs to a study of low-dose radiotherapy and immunotherapy resistance in tumors. PCR amplification of the TCRs was performed with Phusion for approximately 20 PCR cycles, and it relied on a constant-region primer together with a V-primer adapter. TCRdb analysed the reads with MiXCR anew, one entry per CDR3 protein. The repertoire holds some 45,000 distinct CDR3 sequences, with 10% to 15% as singletons. The sequence was obtained from a female donor with ovarian cancer. The sample was PBMCs, taken before treatment.

The CDR3 loop is CASSLVWGSSYEQYF. DNA of the CDR3: TGTGCCAGCAGCTTGGTGTGGGGCAGCTCCTACGAGCAGTACTTC. The chain is built from TRBV5-5 and TRBJ2-7; D may be TRBD1 (5 bases). The CDR3 spans 15 residues. Between the trimmed V and J ends, which lost 0 bases and 0 bases, there was a span of 10 bases. Per the germline V gene, CDR1 is SGHKS and CDR2 is YYEKEE (reference sequence).